The rows below give T cell receptor beta chains drawn from one sample of a study of T-cell reconstitution after alpha-beta-depleted transplantation in children. Each CDR3 protein is one row after TCRdb ran MiXCR on the PCR reads. The table records about 500,000 distinct CDR3 sequences, more than 9.5% of them present only once. The sample consisted of PBMCs, mostly from graft donor cells, taken 180 days after TCRalphabeta/CD19-depleted stem cell transplant. The receptors stem from a female patient aged 2 to 10 who had a stem cell transplant for aplastic anemia, so the T cells may come from the graft donor. Each CDR3 is given with its conserved first and last residue. The D gene is left open where the match is weak. Clone size is shown for a subset of rows, as once, few, many or a class of expanded clone.

cdr3_aa	cdr3_nt	clone_size	d_call	v_call	j_call
CASSFSQGYGYTF	TGTGCCAGCAGTTTTTCGCAGGGATATGGCTACACCTTC	.	.	TRBV27	TRBJ1-2
CASSPGLGHTGELFF	TGTGCCAGCTCACCGGGACTAGGGCACACCGGGGAGCTGTTTTTT	.	TRBD2	TRBV18	TRBJ2-2
CASSLALDRGLKAQPQHF	TGTGCCAGCAGCTTAGCTTTGGACAGGGGGCTGAAGGCTCAGCCCCAGCATTTT	many	TRBD1	TRBV7-2	TRBJ1-5
CAWSVAGSYEQYF	TGTGCCTGGAGTGTAGCGGGGTCCTACGAGCAGTACTTC	.	TRBD2	TRBV30	TRBJ2-7
CASSRTARLFSF	TGTGCCAGCAGCCGGACAGCCCGCCTATTTTCGTTC	many	.	TRBV7-2	TRBJ2-1
CASSLLRGGMAKNIQYF	TGTGCCAGCAGCTTATTGCGGGGCGGGATGGCCAAAAACATTCAGTACTTC	few	.	TRBV7-8	TRBJ2-4
CASSSRRTGANVLTF	TGTGCCAGCAGTTCTCGCAGAACTGGGGCCAACGTCCTGACTTTC	few	.	TRBV27	TRBJ2-6
CASSFRRLDEQFF	TGTGCCAGCAGTTTCCGAAGACTAGATGAGCAGTTCTTC	.	.	TRBV28	TRBJ2-1
CASSYPGFYPTGKRDTQYF	TGTGCCAGCAGTTACCCAGGATTCTACCCCACCGGGAAGAGAGATACGCAGTATTTT	few	.	TRBV6-5	TRBJ2-3
CASSQDLGRMNTEAFF	TGCGCCAGCAGCCAAGACCTGGGAAGGATGAACACTGAAGCTTTCTTT	few	.	TRBV4-3	TRBJ1-1
CASSSGVTTGELFF	TGTGCCAGCAGTTCAGGGGTGACCACCGGGGAGCTGTTTTTT	.	.	TRBV11-2	TRBJ2-2
CATSDAGLAGVYTQYF	TGTGCCACCAGTGATGCGGGACTAGCGGGAGTCTATACGCAGTATTTT	.	TRBD2	TRBV24-1	TRBJ2-3
CASSLLGPEGGEAFF	TGCGCCAGCAGCTTGTTAGGGCCCGAAGGAGGTGAAGCTTTCTTT	many	.	TRBV5-1	TRBJ1-1
CASSLDFGYGYTF	TGTGCCAGCAGCTTAGATTTCGGGTATGGCTACACCTTC	.	.	TRBV11-2	TRBJ1-2
CASSVQRLAGRSTDTQYF	TGTGCCAGCAGCGTTCAAAGACTAGCGGGACGATCCACAGATACGCAGTATTTT	.	TRBD2	TRBV9	TRBJ2-3
CASSLSGGLTTEAFF	TGCGCCAGCAGCCTGTCAGGGGGCCTCACCACTGAAGCTTTCTTT	.	TRBD1	TRBV4-3	TRBJ1-1
CASSQAGGPPGNEQFF	TGTGCCAGCAGCCAAGCGGGAGGACCCCCAGGCAATGAGCAGTTCTTC	.	TRBD2	TRBV3-1	TRBJ2-1
CASSLKGTGGYEQYF	TGTGCCAGCAGTTTAAAGGGGACAGGGGGCTACGAGCAGTACTTC	.	TRBD1	TRBV12-3/TRBV12-4	TRBJ2-7
CASTWTSGSYNEQFF	TGTGCCAGTACGTGGACTAGCGGGAGCTACAATGAGCAGTTCTTC	few	TRBD2	TRBV19	TRBJ2-1
CASSLQTNTEAFF	TGTGCCAGCAGTTTACAGACGAACACTGAAGCTTTCTTT	few	.	TRBV12-3/TRBV12-4	TRBJ1-1
CASSFSQGLRGANVLTF	TGTGCCAGCAGTTTTTCACAGGGACTCCGCGGGGCCAACGTCCTGACTTTC	.	.	TRBV12-3/TRBV12-4	TRBJ2-6
CASSLAGPGTIRGELFF	TGTGCCAGCAGCTTAGCCGGGCCCGGGACGATACGAGGGGAGCTGTTTTTT	.	.	TRBV7-9	TRBJ2-2
CASSLGQPPPGQFF	TGTGCCAGCAGCTTAGGACAGCCCCCTCCGGGCCAGTTCTTC	.	.	TRBV7-9	TRBJ2-1
CASSFIPGPQAYEQYF	TGCGCCAGCAGCTTCATTCCAGGCCCTCAGGCCTACGAGCAGTACTTC	many	.	TRBV5-1	TRBJ2-7
CASSPSLRGAPIRKTEAFF	TGTGCCAGCAGTCCGAGCCTAAGGGGGGCCCCAATTAGAAAAACTGAAGCTTTCTTT	.	.	TRBV2	TRBJ1-1
CASSPAAGHNEQFF	TGTGCCAGCAGTCCCGCGGCGGGACACAATGAGCAGTTCTTC	few	.	TRBV27	TRBJ2-1
CASSLVSGRLYYGYTF	TGTGCCAGCAGTTTAGTTAGTGGGCGGCTATACTATGGCTACACCTTC	.	.	TRBV12-3/TRBV12-4	TRBJ1-2
CASSPHPQGMNTEAFF	TGTGCCAGCAGTCCTCATCCACAGGGCATGAACACTGAAGCTTTCTTT	few	.	TRBV28	TRBJ1-1
CASSEALNEQFF	TGTGCCAGCAGTGAAGCGCTCAATGAGCAGTTCTTC	.	.	TRBV6-1	TRBJ2-1
CASSYSLGLAGYNEQFF	TGTGCCAGCAGTTACTCACTGGGACTAGCGGGATACAATGAGCAGTTCTTC	few	TRBD2	TRBV6-5	TRBJ2-1
CSVSGGADTQYF	TGCAGCGTTTCTGGGGGCGCAGATACGCAGTATTTT	few	.	TRBV29-1	TRBJ2-3
CSVEAGGPDTQYF	TGCAGCGTTGAAGCTGGGGGGCCAGATACGCAGTATTTT	.	.	TRBV29-1	TRBJ2-3
CASSEINGGTTNQPQHF	TGTGCCAGCAGTGAAATAAACGGCGGGACCACCAATCAGCCCCAGCATTTT	.	.	TRBV6-1	TRBJ1-5
CASSPRRALNTEAFF	TGTGCCAGCAGCCCCCGCAGGGCCCTGAACACTGAAGCTTTCTTT	many	.	TRBV28	TRBJ1-1
CATSEPQGGADTQYF	TGTGCCACCAGTGAGCCTCAGGGCGGTGCAGATACGCAGTATTTT	.	.	TRBV24-1	TRBJ2-3
CSAREGGGKNTEAFF	TGCAGTGCTAGAGAAGGGGGCGGGAAGAACACTGAAGCTTTCTTT	few	TRBD1	TRBV20-1	TRBJ1-1
CSAHRTALLIAKNIQYF	TGCAGTGCCCATCGGACAGCGCTTCTAATAGCCAAAAACATTCAGTACTTC	few	.	TRBV20-1	TRBJ2-4
CSASGLADYNEQFF	TGCAGCGCCTCGGGACTAGCGGATTACAATGAGCAGTTCTTC	many	TRBD2	TRBV29-1	TRBJ2-1
CATSRTARGSEETQYF	TGTGCCACCAGCAGAACTGCCAGGGGGTCGGAAGAGACCCAGTACTTC	many	TRBD1	TRBV15	TRBJ2-5
CASSVGFSMRETQYF	TGTGCCAGCAGCGTAGGGTTTAGCATGCGAGAGACCCAGTACTTC	many	.	TRBV9	TRBJ2-5
CASGLGLAETDTQYF	TGTGCTAGTGGTTTGGGGCTAGCGGAAACAGATACGCAGTATTTT	.	TRBD2	TRBV12-5	TRBJ2-3
CASRSRRGRGSEKLFF	TGTGCCAGCCGATCCCGACGTGGCAGGGGAAGTGAAAAACTGTTTTTT	.	.	TRBV27	TRBJ1-4
CATSDLQGNQPQHF	TGTGCCACCAGTGATTTACAGGGAAATCAGCCCCAGCATTTT	few	.	TRBV24-1	TRBJ1-5
CASRGQLNEQFF	TGTGCCAGCAGGGGACAGTTGAATGAGCAGTTCTTC	.	TRBD1	TRBV28	TRBJ2-1
CASSWGTGTYEQYF	TGTGCCAGCAGTTGGGGGACGGGAACCTACGAGCAGTACTTC	many	.	TRBV6-5	TRBJ2-7